These 11 T cell receptor beta chains came from one sample sequenced in a study of cytomegalovirus exposure and HLA in healthy donors. PCR involved 60 Vbeta and 13 Jbeta primers. The assay was immunoSEQ multiplex PCR, and TCRdb's table has in-frame clones only and misses some. The sample contains around 150,000 clones, 80% of which appear only once. Sequencing was performed on PBMCs. The source is a woman in her fifties or sixties in good health and CMV-seronegative.

This sequence joins TRBV25-1 and TRBJ2-1; 9 bases align to TRBD2. CDR1 and CDR2 from the germline V gene are MGHDK and SYGVNS. The CDR3 consists of 14 residues. V was pared by 2 bases and J by 7 bases, with 3 bases of the junction left unmatched. The CDR3 region is CASSEAGGLNEQFF. In nucleotides, the CDR3 is TGTGCCAGCAGTGAAGCGGGGGGGCTAAATGAGCAGTTCTTC.

The rearrangement joins TRBV7-9 to TRBJ2-2; D may be TRBD1 (5 bases). V lost 5 bases to trimming and J lost 5 bases, with 12 bases between them. Germline V CDR1 and CDR2: SEHNR, FQNEAQ (reference sequence). CDR3 length equals 14 residues. CDR3 protein: CASSASGRTGELFF. The CDR3 DNA reads as TGTGCCAGCAGCGCATCAGGGCGGACCGGGGAGCTGTTTTTT. The entire variable domain, with the rest obtained from reference TRBV7-9 and TRBJ2-2, is as follows: DTGVSQNPRHKITKRGQNVTFRCDPISEHNRLYWYRQTLGQGPEFLTYFQNEAQLEKSRLLSDRFSAERPKGSFSTLEIQRTEQGDSAMYLCASSASGRTGELFFGEGSRLTVL.

This chain links TRBV21-1 with TRBJ2-7; TRBD1, the table's D call, lacks a check against the DNA. TRBV21-1 is an annotated pseudogene. This CDR3 comprises 14 residues. The CDR3 DNA follows: TGTGCCAGCAGCAAATGGGCAGTGTACTACGAGCAGTACTTC. Its translation: CASSKWAVYYEQYF.

V is TRBV25-1 and J is TRBJ1-3, with D tentatively TRBD1 (6 bases). This CDR3 is built from 14 residues. The V end was cut by 6 bases, the J end by 0 bases, with 9 bases between. Germline V lookup: CDR1 MGHDK, CDR2 SYGVNS. CDR3 in amino acids: CASSTGRSGNTIYF. In DNA, the CDR3 is TGTGCCAGCAGCACAGGGCGCTCTGGAAACACCATATATTTT. The full variable domain, in which reference TRBV25-1 and TRBJ1-3 provide the parts outside the CDR3, is EADIYQTPRYLVIGTGKKITLECSQTMGHDKMYWYQQDPGMELHLIHYSYGVNSTEKGDLSSESTVSRIRTEHFPLTLESARPSHTSQYLCASSTGRSGNTIYFGEGSWLTVV.

This clone was recorded a few times. This chain uses TRBV6-1 with TRBJ1-2; 10 bases fit TRBD1. V lost 3 bases to trimming and J lost 4 bases; unmatched junction nucleotides: 8. The CDR3 runs 16 residues. Germline-derived CDR1 and CDR2 are MNHNS and SASEGT. CDR3 DNA sequence: TGTGCCAGCAGTGACGCCGGGACAGGGGCGGGCTATGGCTACACCTTC. This gives the protein CASSDAGTGAGYGYTF.

J is TRBJ1-2 and V is TRBV7-2; no firm D call. The length of the CDR3 is 14 residues. Germline-derived CDR1 and CDR2 are SGHTA and FQGNSA. Trimming stripped 4 bases from V and 4 bases from J, with 13 bases between. CDR3 sequence reads: CASSSGLSSYGYTF. DNA of the CDR3: TGTGCCAGCAGCTCCGGGTTGTCATCCTATGGCTACACCTTC.

As for this clone: Additional DNA sequences in this sample encode the identical CDR3. J is TRBJ1-1 and V is TRBV9; 11 bases agree with TRBD1. With 0 bases clipped from V and 5 bases from J, the junction kept 3 bases outside the gene matches. The germline gives CDR1 SGDLS, CDR2 YYNGEE. The CDR3 has 15 amino acids. The CDR3 reads CASSVAGTGGTEAFF. CDR3 bases: TGTGCCAGCAGCGTAGCAGGGACAGGGGGGACTGAAGCTTTCTTT.

This clone showed up just once. The chain is built from TRBV4-1 and TRBJ1-1, with TRBD1 as a possible D gene (5 bases). The germline CDR1 and CDR2 sequences are MGHRA and YSYEKL. V lost 2 bases, J lost 2 bases, and 15 bases lay in between. The CDR3 is 16 residues long. The CDR3 sequence is CASSQQGGSGNTEAFF. CDR3 DNA: TGCGCCAGCAGCCAACAGGGTGGTTCTGGAAACACTGAAGCTTTCTTT.

The rearrangement joins TRBV2 to TRBJ2-3, with TRBD2 matching over 10 bases. The germline CDR1 and CDR2 sequences are SNHLY and FYNNEI. V was pared by 5 bases and J by 0 bases, with 5 bases of the junction left unmatched. The CDR3 is 16 residues long. CDR3 DNA sequence: TGTGCCAGCAGTTCTAGCGGGGGTTCTAGCACAGATACGCAGTATTTT. Encoded protein: CASSSSGGSSTDTQYF.

The J gene is TRBJ2-1, the V gene TRBV7-6, with 10 bases matching TRBD2. The CDR3 extends over 15 amino acids. Germline V lookup: CDR1 SGHVS, CDR2 FNYEAQ. The junction had 10 bases not matched to a gene; V was cut back by 4 bases and J by 10 bases. Here the CDR3 DNA reads TGTGCCAGCAGCTCGGAAAGCGGGGGGGCCCGGGAGCAGTTCTTC. It is translated as CASSSESGGAREQFF.

This clone was picked up a small number of times. This chain links TRBV5-1 with TRBJ2-3, with 9 bases identical to TRBD2. The J segment lost 2 bases and the V segment lost 4 bases, leaving 8 bases of the junction unmatched. This CDR3 contains 16 residues. Germline CDR1 and CDR2: SGHRS and YFSETQ. The CDR3 here is CASSPGERGDTDTQYF. CDR3 bases: TGCGCCAGCAGCCCGGGGGAGCGGGGGGACACAGATACGCAGTATTTT.